The rows below give T cell receptor beta chains drawn from one sample of a study of blood T cell repertoires in COVID-19. The protocol was immunoSEQ multiplex PCR, while the TCRdb copy is restricted to in-frame clones and leaves out a portion. Of about 84,000 clones in the sample, 80% to 90% were seen once. What was sequenced was peripheral blood. The origin of the receptors is a woman aged 80 or over with acute or convalescent COVID-19. Each CDR3 is given with its conserved first and last residue. The D gene is left open where the match is weak. Rows may omit the clone size; those that give it use once, few, many or a size class.

>-|TRBV5-5|TRBD1|TRBJ2-1
TGTGCCAGCAGCTTGACCTCCCAGGGGGCTACCAACAATGAGCAGTTCTTC
CASSLTSQGATNNEQFF
>-|TRBV7-9|TRBD1|TRBJ1-1
TGTGCCAGCAGCTTCCACCGAGGGACAGCGTCGACTGAAGCTTTCTTT
CASSFHRGTASTEAFF
>-|TRBV9|TRBD1|TRBJ1-2
TGTGCCAGCAGCGACAGGGGCCTTTATGGCTACACCTTC
CASSDRGLYGYTF
>-|TRBV5-4|TRBD1|TRBJ2-2
TGTGCCAGCAGTCGGGACAGGGCGTACGGGGAGCTGTTTTTT
CASSRDRAYGELFF
>-|TRBV4-1|-|TRBJ1-2
TGCGCCAGCAGGGGGGGGGCTGGCTATGGCTACACCTTC
CASRGGAGYGYTF
>-|TRBV6-5|-|TRBJ2-5
TGTGCCAGCAAGAGAAGGGGGTTGGAGACCCAGTACTTC
CASKRRGLETQYF
>many|TRBV7-2|-|TRBJ1-2
TGTGCCAGCAGCCTTCAGGGCCCCTATGGCTACACCTTC
CASSLQGPYGYTF
>-|TRBV10-1|-|TRBJ1-5
TGCGCCAGCAGCGAAACAGGTGTCTGCCGGGATCAGCCCCAGCATTTT
CASSETGVCRDQPQHF
>-|TRBV30|-|TRBJ2-5
TGTGCCTGGGGAACTGTCGAGACCCAGTACTTC
CAWGTVETQYF
>-|TRBV2|-|TRBJ1-5
TGTGCCAGCACGGCACGCGGTTCTCAGCCCCAGCATTTT
CASTARGSQPQHF
>once|TRBV5-1|-|TRBJ1-4
TGCGCCAGCAAGGTGGCGGGTGAAAAACTGTTTTTT
CASKVAGEKLFF
>-|TRBV12-5|TRBD1|TRBJ2-1
TGTGCTAGTGGCCGCCCACAGGGGCCCAACTACAATGAGCAGTTCTTC
CASGRPQGPNYNEQFF
>-|TRBV5-6|TRBD1|TRBJ2-2
TGTGCCAGCAGCCTCCCCCCGGGGACAGGGTCGAACACCGGGGAGCTGTTTTTT
CASSLPPGTGSNTGELFF
>-|TRBV28|-|TRBJ1-1
TGTGCCAGCAGTGGGGGGGTCGGGGAGGAAGAAGCTTTCTTT
CASSGGVGEEEAFF
>-|TRBV15|TRBD1|TRBJ1-4
TGTGCCACCAGCTATCGGACAGGGGGAATACTGTTTTTT
CATSYRTGGILFF
>-|TRBV19|-|TRBJ1-5
TGTGCCAGTAGCAAGAGGAGCGGGGGGGGTCAGCCCCAGCATTTT
CASSKRSGGGQPQHF
>-|TRBV6-5|-|TRBJ1-2
TGTGCCAGCACCCTCAGGGGCGTCGGGGGCTACACCTTC
CASTLRGVGGYTF
>-|TRBV5-4|TRBD1|TRBJ1-2
TGTGCCAGCAGCTCTTATGTGGGACAGCGATATGGCTACACCTTC
CASSSYVGQRYGYTF
>-|TRBV10-3|-|TRBJ2-5
TGTGCCACCTCGTACCAAGAGACCCAGTACTTC
CATSYQETQYF
>-|TRBV21-1|-|TRBJ2-5
TGTGCCAGCAGCAAAATAGGGCCTAGCGGGTACCAAGAGACCCAGTACTTC
CASSKIGPSGYQETQYF
>-|TRBV27|TRBD1|TRBJ2-3
TGTGCCAGCAGTTTATTAGGCAGGGGGATTACAGATACGCAGTATTTT
CASSLLGRGITDTQYF
>-|TRBV18|TRBD1|TRBJ1-4
TGTGCCAGCTCTAAGGGGGCGGAAGAAAAACTGTTTTTT
CASSKGAEEKLFF
>once|TRBV3-1/TRBV3-2|-|TRBJ2-2
TGTGCCAGCAGCCCCCGGGATCGGCTACTCACCGGGGAGCTGTTTTTT
CASSPRDRLLTGELFF
>-|TRBV6-6|-|TRBJ2-7
TGTGCCAGCAGTTACTTTTCCAGGGACTACGAGCAGTACTTC
CASSYFSRDYEQYF
>-|TRBV6-5|-|TRBJ1-1
TGTGCCGTGGGGGGGCAGATCACTGAAGCTTTCTTT
CAVGGQITEAFF
>-|TRBV15|-|TRBJ1-3
TGTGCCACCAGCAGTACTAGAAACACCATATATTTT
CATSSTRNTIYF
>-|TRBV6-5|-|TRBJ2-5
TGTGCCAGCAGAGCGCACGGATTGCAAGAGACCCAGTACTTC
CASRAHGLQETQYF
>-|TRBV5-1|TRBD1|TRBJ2-7
TGCGCCAGCAGCTGGCCCGACAGGGGGGCTAATACCTACGAGCAGTACTTC
CASSWPDRGANTYEQYF
>once|TRBV5-6|-|TRBJ2-3
TGTGCCAGCAGCTTTCCGGGAAGGACAGATACGCAGTATTTT
CASSFPGRTDTQYF
>few|TRBV2|-|TRBJ1-3
TGTGCCAGCCGTGATTCCGATGGGAGGGGGGCTGGAAACACCATATATTTT
CASRDSDGRGAGNTIYF
>-|TRBV9|TRBD1|TRBJ1-6
TGTGCCAGCAGCGTAGAGAGGGGGCAGGGCAACTCACCCCTCCACTTT
CASSVERGQGNSPLHF
>-|TRBV10-2|TRBD1|TRBJ2-7
TGCGCCAGCAGTGAGGGGGCCGGGACAGGGGATTACGAGCAGTACTTC
CASSEGAGTGDYEQYF
>-|TRBV6-4|TRBD2|TRBJ2-3
TGTGCCAGCAGTATTAGCGGGGGGTCAGGAGATACGCAGTATTTT
CASSISGGSGDTQYF
>-|TRBV7-9|-|TRBJ1-4
TGTGCCAGCAGCTTAGGGGACACAGATAATGAAAAACTGTTTTTT
CASSLGDTDNEKLFF
>-|TRBV20-1|-|TRBJ1-2
TGCAGTGCTAGTCACCGCCAGGTTAAGGGGAACTATGGCTACACCTTC
CSASHRQVKGNYGYTF
>-|TRBV5-4|-|TRBJ1-2
TGTGCCAGCACCTTGGACAAGATTATGGGCTACACCTTC
CASTLDKIMGYTF
>-|TRBV6-1|-|TRBJ1-6
TGTGCCAGCAGTGAGGACTTCTATTCACCCCTCCACTTT
CASSEDFYSPLHF
>-|TRBV6-5|-|TRBJ2-5
TGTGCCAGCAGCCTTCAAGAGACCCAGTACTTC
CASSLQETQYF
>few|TRBV3-1/TRBV3-2|-|TRBJ1-2
TGTGCCAGCGGCCAACGCGCTAACTATGGCTACACCTTC
CASGQRANYGYTF